This T cell receptor beta chain came from a study of blood T cell repertoires in COVID-19. Turning to the study itself: From T cells, B-cell-depleted T cells, or PBMCs came the material, which was cDNA or gDNA.

The CDR3 runs 18 residues. TCRdb's copy holds only in-frame clones and misses some; the assay was immunoSEQ multiplex PCR. The sample consists of about 190,000 clones, about 83% of them appearing once. This TCR was sampled from a woman aged 70-85 years with active or convalescent COVID-19. Sequencing input: peripheral blood. The rearrangement links TRBV12-1 to TRBJ1-4; the table calls TRBD1, which could not be checked here. TRBV12-1 is flagged as a pseudogene. The CDR3 DNA is TGTGCCAGCAGCTCCAAACCGGGACAGCGGCCACGGAATGAAAAACTGTTTTTT. Protein product: CASSSKPGQRPRNEKLFF.